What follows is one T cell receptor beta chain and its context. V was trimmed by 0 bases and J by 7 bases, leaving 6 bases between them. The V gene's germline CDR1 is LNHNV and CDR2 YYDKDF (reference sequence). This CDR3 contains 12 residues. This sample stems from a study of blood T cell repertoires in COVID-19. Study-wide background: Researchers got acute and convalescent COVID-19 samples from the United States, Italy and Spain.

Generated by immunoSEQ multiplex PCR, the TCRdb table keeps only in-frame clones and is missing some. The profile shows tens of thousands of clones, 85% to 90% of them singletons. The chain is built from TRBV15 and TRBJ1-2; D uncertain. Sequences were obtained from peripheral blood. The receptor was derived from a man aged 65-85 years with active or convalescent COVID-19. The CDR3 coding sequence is TGTGCCACCAGCAGAGATTCAGTTGGCTACACCTTC. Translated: CATSRDSVGYTF. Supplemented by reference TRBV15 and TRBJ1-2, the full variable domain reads DAMVIQNPRYQVTQFGKPVTLSCSQTLNHNVMYWYQQKSSQAPKLLFHYYDKDFNNEADTPDNFQSRRPNTSFCFLDIRSPGLGDTAMYLCATSRDSVGYTFGSGTRLTVV.